The entry below gives a single T cell receptor (beta chain) sequence along with its context. Deletions cut 5 bases from V and 2 bases from J, with 7 bases between. Looked up from germline, CDR1 is MNHEY and CDR2 is SVGEGT. The CDR3 loop spans 12 amino acids. The sample belongs to a study of blood T cell repertoires in COVID-19. Across the whole study: Whether acute or convalescent, the COVID-19 samples came from the United States, Italy and Spain. PBMCs, B-cell-depleted T cells, or T cells were the source of the cDNA or gDNA that made up the material.

In the original workflow: Amplification of reference gene primers provided the estimated nucleated cell counts. Sequencing was performed with immunoSEQ multiplex PCR; in TCRdb, only in-frame clones are kept and a portion is missing. Clonal size and the V and J genes are those of that table, whereas D and trimming came from the DNA. The table lists 250,000 to 350,000 clones, more than 75% of them singletons. The rearrangement uses TRBV6-2 or TRBV6-3 and TRBJ2-7, with D tentatively TRBD1 (5 bases). This clonotype originated in a woman aged 45-65 years who had recovered from COVID-19. Sample: peripheral blood. CDR3 in amino acids: CASSGAAYEQYF. The CDR3 region has the DNA TGTGCCAGCAGTGGGGCAGCCTACGAGCAGTACTTC.